This T cell receptor beta chain is from a study of T-cell reconstitution after alpha-beta-depleted transplantation in children. Study outcomes and limitations: The authors attributed T-cell counts and diversity one year after transplant mostly to newly produced T cells. Some patients' high day-60 TCRbeta diversity was traced to surviving recipient T cells and thymic progenitors. Expanded clones from the graft, numbering several hundred, reportedly supplied alpha-beta T cells about two months after transplant.

Preparation of the TCRbeta library involved a method that used unique molecular identifiers. Via MiXCR, TCRdb re-called the PCR reads, giving one row per CDR3 protein. The table lists about a million distinct CDR3 sequences, roughly 29% of them singletons. The CDR3 runs 15 residues. V lost 5 bases and J 1 base, leaving 16 bases between the germline ends. The germline V gene has CDR1 SGHRS and CDR2 YFSETQ. This clonotype was seen more than once but under ten times. Its antigen remains unknown. This rearrangement joins TRBV5-1 to TRBJ2-7, with D maybe TRBD1 (5 bases). The input for sequencing was PBMCs, mostly from graft donor cells, taken 360 days after TCRalphabeta/CD19-depleted stem cell transplant. The TCR sequence derives from a boy in the first two years of life who had a stem cell transplant for SCID, so the T cells may come from the graft donor. CDR3 region: CASSPDQGGSYEQYF. In DNA form, the CDR3 reads TGCGCCAGCAGTCCCGACCAGGGCGGATCCTACGAGCAGTACTTC. The variable domain in full, with the rest retrieved from reference TRBV5-1 and TRBJ2-7, is KAGVTQTPRYLIKTRGQQVTLSCSPISGHRSVSWYQQTPGQGLQFLFEYFSETQRNKGNFPGRFSGRQFSNSRSEMNVSTLELGDSALYLCASSPDQGGSYEQYFGPGTRLTVT.